Listed below are T cell receptor beta chains from one sample, sequenced in a study of CD8 T cells in Susac syndrome. TCRdb recomputed calls from the immunoSEQ multiplex PCR reads with MiXCR, one row per CDR3 protein. Here the sample spans approximately 120,000 distinct CDR3 sequences, about 93% being singletons. Source material: CD8+ T cells from PBMCs. All receptors derive from a human donor with Susac syndrome. Each CDR3 is given with its conserved first and last residue.

v_call,cdr3_length,cdr3_aa
TRBV29-1,12,CSGGGVLNEQFF
TRBV20-1,17,CSARDEVQPNEIGTQYF
TRBV30,12,CAWSVTGSEQYF
TRBV27,15,CASSSTGYSNQPQHF
TRBV13,14,CASSLDRTGLFYTF
TRBV27,15,CASSLSVRPGETQYF
TRBV13,15,CASRHRGSMNTEAFF
TRBV6-5,14,CASSWGQENTEAFF
TRBV7-9,15,CASSLASGSPYEQYF
TRBV3-1,14,CASSPPLAGTEAFF
TRBV15,14,CATSSPGITIQQYF
TRBV4-1,13,CASSPTGAGELFF
TRBV24-1,16,CATSDSGTGRENEQFF
TRBV13,16,CASSSQGETMNTEAFF
TRBV7-6,15,CASSPLAISRYEQYF
TRBV19,16,CASSLQFGVYSAEAFF
TRBV30,13,CAWSVTGRTEAFF
TRBV11-2,14,CASSKRPPQGTQYF
TRBV25-1,15,CASSDPKRTGNEQFF
TRBV28,16,CASSLGWEQGFDGYTF
TRBV6-4,15,CASSAGTGGQETQYF
TRBV15,16,CATSQRSKGPNTEAFF
TRBV5-6,13,CASSDTTNTEAFF
TRBV30,15,CAWSSVSMSSYEQYF
TRBV12-3/TRBV12-4,15,CASSPDRGLDNEQFF
TRBV12-3/TRBV12-4,14,CASSFRTGIFEQYF
TRBV2,13,CASSAGAQNEQYF
TRBV6-1,14,CASRDSGRGNIQYF
TRBV5-1,13,CASRAGTEYEQYF
TRBV15,18,CATSRDLGRSWSHNEQFF
TRBV5-1,14,CASGPRGDTGELFF
TRBV30,14,CAWSLAGDDNEQFF
TRBV2,10,CASSASGYTF
TRBV15,15,CATSRGTGSSYEQYF
TRBV30,13,CAWSSVLNYGYTF
TRBV21-1,16,CASSKTDRGSNQPQHF
TRBV14,16,CASSLTHRTDPREQYF
TRBV2,15,CASSVPGESSYEQYF
TRBV13,17,CASSLGTAVYSGNTIYF
TRBV20-1,13,CSARSGTYYEQYF
TRBV11-1,15,CASSPRPRDTNEQYF
TRBV6-2/TRBV6-3,13,CASSLQANQPQHF
TRBV27,15,CASSPTGGLTDTQYF
TRBV27,13,CASSFRGAYEQYF
TRBV20-1,12,CSASLSNYGYTF
TRBV5-5,17,CASSLIGGVASTDTQYF
TRBV7-2,15,CASSLDSSGTDTQYF
TRBV7-9,16,CASSLAVGTTNEKLFF
TRBV28,15,CASRPHRGRNYGYTF